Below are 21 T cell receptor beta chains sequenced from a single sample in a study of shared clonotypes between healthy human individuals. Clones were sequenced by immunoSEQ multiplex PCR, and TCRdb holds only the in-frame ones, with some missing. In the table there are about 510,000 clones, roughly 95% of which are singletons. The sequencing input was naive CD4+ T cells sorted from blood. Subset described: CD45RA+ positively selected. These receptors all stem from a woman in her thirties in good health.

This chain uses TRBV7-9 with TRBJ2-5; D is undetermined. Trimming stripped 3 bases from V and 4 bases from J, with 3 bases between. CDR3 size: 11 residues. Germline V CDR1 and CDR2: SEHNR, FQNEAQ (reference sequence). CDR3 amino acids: CASSFRETQYF. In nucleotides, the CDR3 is TGTGCCAGCAGCTTTCGAGAGACCCAGTACTTC.

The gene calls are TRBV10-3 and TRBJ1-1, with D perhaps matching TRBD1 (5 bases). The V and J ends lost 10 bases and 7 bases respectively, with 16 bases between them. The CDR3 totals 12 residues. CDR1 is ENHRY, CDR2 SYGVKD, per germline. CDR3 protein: CATRDLRSEAFF. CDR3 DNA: TGTGCCACCAGGGACCTCCGAAGTGAAGCTTTCTTT.

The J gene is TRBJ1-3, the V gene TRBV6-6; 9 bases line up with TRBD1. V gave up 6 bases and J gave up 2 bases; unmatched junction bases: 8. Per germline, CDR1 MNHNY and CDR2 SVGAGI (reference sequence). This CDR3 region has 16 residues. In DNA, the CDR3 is TGTGCCAGCAGACTCACCGGGACAGGGACTGGAAACACCATATATTTT. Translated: CASRLTGTGTGNTIYF.

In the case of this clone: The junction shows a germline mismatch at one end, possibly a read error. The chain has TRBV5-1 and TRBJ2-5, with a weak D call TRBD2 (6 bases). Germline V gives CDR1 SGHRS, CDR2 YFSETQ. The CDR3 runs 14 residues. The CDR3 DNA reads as TGCGCCAGCAACTTGGAGGGTGGCACGGGGACCCAGTACTTC. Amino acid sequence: CASNLEGGTGTQYF.

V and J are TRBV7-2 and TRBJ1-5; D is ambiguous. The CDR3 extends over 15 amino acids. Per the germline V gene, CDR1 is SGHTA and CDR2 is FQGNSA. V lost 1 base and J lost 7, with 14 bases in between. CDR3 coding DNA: TGTGCCAGCAGCTTAGGTGGACTACGAGGGCAGCCCCAGCATTTT. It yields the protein CASSLGGLRGQPQHF.

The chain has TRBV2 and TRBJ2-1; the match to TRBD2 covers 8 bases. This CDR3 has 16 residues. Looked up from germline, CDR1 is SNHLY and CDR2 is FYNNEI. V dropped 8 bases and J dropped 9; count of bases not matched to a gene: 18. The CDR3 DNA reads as TGTGCCAGCCAGGGGTTCGAGACTAGCGTATTCAGTGAGCAGTTCTTC. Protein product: CASQGFETSVFSEQFF.

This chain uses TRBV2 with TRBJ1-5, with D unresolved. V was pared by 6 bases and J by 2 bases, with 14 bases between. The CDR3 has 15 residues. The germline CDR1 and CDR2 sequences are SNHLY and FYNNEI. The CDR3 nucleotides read TGTGCCAGCAGCCCGACGGACGGCCGCAATCAGCCCCAGCATTTT. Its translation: CASSPTDGRNQPQHF.

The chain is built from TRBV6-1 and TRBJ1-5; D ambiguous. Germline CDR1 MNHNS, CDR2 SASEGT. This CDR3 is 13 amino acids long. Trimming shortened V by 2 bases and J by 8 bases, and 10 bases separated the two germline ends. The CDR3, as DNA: TGTGCCAGCAGTGAAATCAAGGCGGAGCCCCAGCATTTT. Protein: CASSEIKAEPQHF.

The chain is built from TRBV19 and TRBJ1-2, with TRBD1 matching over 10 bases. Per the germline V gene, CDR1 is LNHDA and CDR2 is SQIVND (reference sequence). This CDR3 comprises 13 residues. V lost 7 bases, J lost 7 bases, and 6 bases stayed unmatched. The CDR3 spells CASKKGTGAGYTF. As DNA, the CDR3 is TGTGCCAGTAAGAAAGGGACAGGGGCTGGCTACACCTTC.

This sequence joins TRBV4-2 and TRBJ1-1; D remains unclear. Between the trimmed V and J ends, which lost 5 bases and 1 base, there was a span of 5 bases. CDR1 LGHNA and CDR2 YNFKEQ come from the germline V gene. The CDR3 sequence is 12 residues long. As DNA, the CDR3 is TGTGCCAGCAGCTTTTCGAACACTGAAGCTTTCTTT. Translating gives CASSFSNTEAFF.

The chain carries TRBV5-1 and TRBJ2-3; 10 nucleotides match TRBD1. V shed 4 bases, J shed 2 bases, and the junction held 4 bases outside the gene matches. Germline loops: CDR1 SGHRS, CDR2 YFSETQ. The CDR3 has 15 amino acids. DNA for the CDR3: TGCGCCAGCAGCCGAGGACAGGGGGACACAGATACGCAGTATTTT. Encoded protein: CASSRGQGDTDTQYF.

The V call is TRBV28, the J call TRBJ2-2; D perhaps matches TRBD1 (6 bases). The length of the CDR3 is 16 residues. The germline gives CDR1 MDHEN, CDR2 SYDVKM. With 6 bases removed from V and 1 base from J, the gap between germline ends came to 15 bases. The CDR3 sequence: CASSPGQILNTGELFF. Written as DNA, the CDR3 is TGTGCCAGCAGCCCCGGACAGATTCTGAACACCGGGGAGCTGTTTTTT.

CDR3 sequence (DNA): TGTGCCAGCAGCGTTAAGACAGGGAGCTCCTACGAGCAGTACTTC. Its protein is CASSVKTGSSYEQYF. J is TRBJ2-7 and V is TRBV5-4; 7 nucleotides match TRBD1. Germline lookup yields CDR1 SGHNT and CDR2 YYREEE (reference sequence). Trimming cost V 4 bases and J 0 bases; bases outside gene matches: 7. The length of the CDR3 is 15 residues.

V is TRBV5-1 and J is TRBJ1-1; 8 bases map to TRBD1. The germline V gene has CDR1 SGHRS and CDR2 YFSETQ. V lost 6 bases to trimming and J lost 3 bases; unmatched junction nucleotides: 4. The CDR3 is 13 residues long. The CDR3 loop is CASKGQGDTEAFF. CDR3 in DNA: TGCGCCAGCAAAGGACAGGGAGACACTGAAGCTTTCTTT.

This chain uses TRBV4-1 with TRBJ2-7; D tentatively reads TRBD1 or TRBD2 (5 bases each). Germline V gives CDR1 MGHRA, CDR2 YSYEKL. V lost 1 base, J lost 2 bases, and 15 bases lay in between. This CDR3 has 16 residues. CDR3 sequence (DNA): TGCGCCAGCAGCCAAGGGGTGGGTCGGGACCCCTACGAGCAGTACTTC. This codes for CASSQGVGRDPYEQYF.

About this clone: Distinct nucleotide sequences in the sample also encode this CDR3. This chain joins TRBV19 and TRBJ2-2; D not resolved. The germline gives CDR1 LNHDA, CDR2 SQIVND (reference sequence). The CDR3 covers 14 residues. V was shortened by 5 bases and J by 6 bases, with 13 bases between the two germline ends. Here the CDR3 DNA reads TGTGCCAGTAGTGGGCGAGGTACGGCCGGGGAGCTGTTTTTT. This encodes CASSGRGTAGELFF.

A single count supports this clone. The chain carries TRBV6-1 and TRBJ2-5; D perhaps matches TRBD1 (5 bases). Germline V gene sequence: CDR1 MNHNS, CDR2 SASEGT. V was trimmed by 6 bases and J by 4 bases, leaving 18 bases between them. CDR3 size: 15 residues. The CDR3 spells CASRPSGYRRETQYF. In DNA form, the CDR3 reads TGTGCCAGCAGACCCTCAGGGTATCGGCGAGAGACCCAGTACTTC.

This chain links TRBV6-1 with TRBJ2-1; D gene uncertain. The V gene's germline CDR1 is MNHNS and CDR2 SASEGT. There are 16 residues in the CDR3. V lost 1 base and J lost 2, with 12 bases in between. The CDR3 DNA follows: TGTGCCAGCAGTGAAGGGGAAGGGCCCCCCTACAATGAGCAGTTCTTC. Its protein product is CASSEGEGPPYNEQFF.

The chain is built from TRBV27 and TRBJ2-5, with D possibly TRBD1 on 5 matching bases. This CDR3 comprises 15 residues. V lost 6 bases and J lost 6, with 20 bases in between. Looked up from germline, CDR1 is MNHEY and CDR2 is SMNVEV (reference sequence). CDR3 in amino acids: CASSALGAKGKTQYF. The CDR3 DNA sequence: TGTGCCAGCAGCGCCCTAGGGGCCAAGGGGAAGACCCAGTACTTC.

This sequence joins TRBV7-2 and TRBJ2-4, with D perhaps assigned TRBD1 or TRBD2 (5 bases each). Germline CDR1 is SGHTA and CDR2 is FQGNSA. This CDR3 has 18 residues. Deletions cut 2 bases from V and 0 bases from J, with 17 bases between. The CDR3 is CASSLWQGAALAKNIQYF. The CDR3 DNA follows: TGTGCCAGCAGCTTATGGCAGGGAGCAGCCCTAGCCAAAAACATTCAGTACTTC. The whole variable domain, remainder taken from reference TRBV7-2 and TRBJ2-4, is GAGVSQSPSNKVTEKGKDVELRCDPISGHTALYWYRQSLGQGLEFLIYFQGNSAPDKSGLPSDRFSAERTGGSVSTLTIQRTQQEDSAVYLCASSLWQGAALAKNIQYFGAGTRLSVL.

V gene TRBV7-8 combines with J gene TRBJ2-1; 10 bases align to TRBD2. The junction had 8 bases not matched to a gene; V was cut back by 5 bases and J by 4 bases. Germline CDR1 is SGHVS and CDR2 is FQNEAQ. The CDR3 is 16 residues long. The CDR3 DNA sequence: TGTGCCAGCAGCATGCAGTGGACTAGCGGATACAATGAGCAGTTCTTC. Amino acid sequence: CASSMQWTSGYNEQFF.